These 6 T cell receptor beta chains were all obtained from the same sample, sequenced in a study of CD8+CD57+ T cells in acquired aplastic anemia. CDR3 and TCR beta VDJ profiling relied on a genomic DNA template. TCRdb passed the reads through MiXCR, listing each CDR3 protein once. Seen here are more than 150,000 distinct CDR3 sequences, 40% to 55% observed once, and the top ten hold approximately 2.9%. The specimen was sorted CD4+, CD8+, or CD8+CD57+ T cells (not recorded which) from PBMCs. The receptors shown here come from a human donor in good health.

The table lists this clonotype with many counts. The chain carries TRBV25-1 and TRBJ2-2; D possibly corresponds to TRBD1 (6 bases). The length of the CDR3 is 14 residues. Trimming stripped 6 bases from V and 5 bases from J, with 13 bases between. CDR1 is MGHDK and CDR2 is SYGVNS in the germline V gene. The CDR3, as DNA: TGTGCCAGCAGAGGACAGTCGGGGACCGGGGAGCTGTTTTTT. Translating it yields CASRGQSGTGELFF.

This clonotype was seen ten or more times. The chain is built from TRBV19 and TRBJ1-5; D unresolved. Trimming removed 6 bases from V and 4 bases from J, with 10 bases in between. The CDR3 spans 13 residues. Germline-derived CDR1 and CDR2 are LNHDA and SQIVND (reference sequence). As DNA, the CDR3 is TGTGCCAGTAGGAGAGGAAAAAATCAGCCCCAGCATTTT. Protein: CASRRGKNQPQHF.

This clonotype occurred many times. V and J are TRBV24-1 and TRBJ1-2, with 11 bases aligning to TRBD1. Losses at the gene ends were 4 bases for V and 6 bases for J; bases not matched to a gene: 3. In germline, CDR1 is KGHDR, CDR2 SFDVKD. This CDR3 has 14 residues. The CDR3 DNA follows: TGTGCCACCAGTGACGGGGGACAGGGGGATGGCTACACCTTC. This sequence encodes CATSDGGQGDGYTF.

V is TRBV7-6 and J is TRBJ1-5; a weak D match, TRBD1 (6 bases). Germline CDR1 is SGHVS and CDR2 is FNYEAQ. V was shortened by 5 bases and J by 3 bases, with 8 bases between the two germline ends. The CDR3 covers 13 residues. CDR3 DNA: TGTGCCAGCAGCCTGGGACACAATCAGCCCCAGCATTTT. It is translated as CASSLGHNQPQHF.

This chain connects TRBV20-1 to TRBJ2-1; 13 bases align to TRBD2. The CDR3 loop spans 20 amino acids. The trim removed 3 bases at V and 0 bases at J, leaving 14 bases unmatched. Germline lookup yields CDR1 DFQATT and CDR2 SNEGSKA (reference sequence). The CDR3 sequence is CSARASGLAGLGSSYNEQFF. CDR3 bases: TGCAGTGCTAGGGCATCGGGACTAGCGGGACTAGGTAGCTCCTACAATGAGCAGTTCTTC.

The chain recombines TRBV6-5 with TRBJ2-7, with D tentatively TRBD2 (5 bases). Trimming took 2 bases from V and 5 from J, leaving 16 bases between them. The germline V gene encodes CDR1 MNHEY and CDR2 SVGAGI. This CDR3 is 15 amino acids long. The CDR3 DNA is TGTGCCAGCAGTTACGAGGGCAGTTTGACGGACGAGCAGTACTTC. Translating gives CASSYEGSLTDEQYF.